This T cell receptor (beta chain) was sequenced in a study of blood T cell repertoires in COVID-19. Study summary: The United States, Italy and Spain supplied acute and convalescent COVID-19 samples. The cDNA or gDNA used as material had been derived from T cells, B-cell-depleted T cells, or PBMCs.

V gave up 1 base and J gave up 3 bases, with 7 bases separating them. The CDR3 consists of 14 residues. Germline loops: CDR1 SGHAT, CDR2 FQNNGV. Participant age was about 18 to 89 years, and participants resided in about two dozen US areas. Clinical history reported by participants formed the basis on which cohorts were assigned. Profiling relied on immunoSEQ multiplex PCR, and the TCRdb table lists in-frame clones only, not all of them. The table lists about 440,000 clones, about 90% of them singletons. The chain links TRBV11-2 to TRBJ1-5, with unresolved D. Input material: PBMCs or T cells enriched from blood (not recorded which). The clonotype was recovered from a young woman with acute COVID-19. In DNA form, the CDR3 reads TGTGCCAGCAGCTTAGTTGACACCAATCAGCCCCAGCATTTT. It yields the protein CASSLVDTNQPQHF.